The entry below gives a single T cell receptor (beta chain) sequence along with its context. The data were taken from a study of blood T cell repertoires in COVID-19. Across the study: COVID-19 samples, acute and convalescent, were from the United States, Italy and Spain. The cDNA or gDNA used as material had been derived from T cells, B-cell-depleted T cells, or PBMCs.

Assay: immunoSEQ multiplex PCR; the TCRdb copy retains only in-frame clones and omits some. Among approximately 210,000 clones, 81% were seen once, and the ten largest hold around 9.3%. Per the germline V gene, CDR1 is SGHRS and CDR2 is YFSETQ. The V end lost 5 bases, the J end lost 0 bases, and 15 bases lay between the germline ends. The CDR3 runs 17 residues. All enrollees were about 18 to 90 years old and from fewer than 30 US areas. The TCR originated in a woman aged 50 to 60 with acute COVID-19. The specimen was PBMCs or T cells enriched from blood (not recorded which). V gene TRBV5-1 combines with J gene TRBJ2-6, with D perhaps matching TRBD2 (5 bases). The CDR3 is CASRSEAFDSGANVLTF. CDR3 nucleotide sequence: TGCGCCAGCAGGTCGGAGGCCTTCGACTCTGGGGCCAACGTCCTGACTTTC. Based on the CDR3 plus reference TRBV5-1 and TRBJ2-6, the full variable domain is KAGVTQTPRYLIKTRGQQVTLSCSPISGHRSVSWYQQTPGQGLQFLFEYFSETQRNKGNFPGRFSGRQFSNSRSEMNVSTLELGDSALYLCASRSEAFDSGANVLTFGAGSRLTVL.